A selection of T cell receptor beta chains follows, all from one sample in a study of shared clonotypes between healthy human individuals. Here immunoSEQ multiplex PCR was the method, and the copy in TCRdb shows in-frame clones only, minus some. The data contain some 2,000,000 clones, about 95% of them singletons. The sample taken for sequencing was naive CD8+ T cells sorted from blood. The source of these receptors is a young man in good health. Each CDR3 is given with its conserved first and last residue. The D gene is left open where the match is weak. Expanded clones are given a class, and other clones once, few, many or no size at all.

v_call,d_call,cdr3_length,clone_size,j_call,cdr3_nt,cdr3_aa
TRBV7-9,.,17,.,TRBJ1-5,TGTGCCAGCAATTTGGAGGGGGACTTTCAGGGCAATCAGCCCCAGCATTTT,CASNLEGDFQGNQPQHF
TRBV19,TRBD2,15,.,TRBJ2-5,TGTGCCAGTAGTATAGGAGCGGGAGATCAAGAGACCCAGTACTTC,CASSIGAGDQETQYF
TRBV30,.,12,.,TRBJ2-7,TGTGCCTGGAGTGTATCGTGGGGAGAGCAGTACTTC,CAWSVSWGEQYF
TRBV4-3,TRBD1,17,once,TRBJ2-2,TGCGCCAGCAGCCAAGGCGGGACAGGGGGTCCTGCCGGGGAGCTGTTTTTT,CASSQGGTGGPAGELFF
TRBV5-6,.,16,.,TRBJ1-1,TGTGCCAGCAGCTTCCTCTTCAAGGAAACCGACACTGAAGCTTTCTTT,CASSFLFKETDTEAFF
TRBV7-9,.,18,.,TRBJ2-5,TGTGCCAGCAGCTTAGATTCTGCAGGCAGGGAAAGTGGGGAGACCCAGTACTTC,CASSLDSAGRESGETQYF
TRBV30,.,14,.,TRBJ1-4,TGTGCCTGGGATGACGGGGGCGAGAGTGAAAAACTGTTTTTT,CAWDDGGESEKLFF
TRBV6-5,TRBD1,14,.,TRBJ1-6,TGTGCCAGCAGTTTAACAGGGGGCAATTCACCCCTCCACTTT,CASSLTGGNSPLHF
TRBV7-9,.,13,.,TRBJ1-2,TGTGCCAGCAGCTTAGGGGACCTCAATGGCTACACCTTC,CASSLGDLNGYTF
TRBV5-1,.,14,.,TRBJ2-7,TGCGCCAGCAGCCCATGGGACTCCGCCGACGAGCAGTACTTC,CASSPWDSADEQYF
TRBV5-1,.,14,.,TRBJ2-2,TGCGCCAGCAGCTTGGTTACGGGCCCCGGGGAGCTGTTTTTT,CASSLVTGPGELFF
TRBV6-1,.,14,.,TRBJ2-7,TGTGCCAGCACCCAACCGGGGATCTCCTACGAGCAGTACTTC,CASTQPGISYEQYF
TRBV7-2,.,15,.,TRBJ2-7,TGTGCCAGCAGCTTAGTGGACATAGGCGCCTACGAGCAGTACTTC,CASSLVDIGAYEQYF
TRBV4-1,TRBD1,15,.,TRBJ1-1,TGCGCCAGCAGCCGGACAGGGGAGGGAAGCACTGAAGCTTTCTTT,CASSRTGEGSTEAFF
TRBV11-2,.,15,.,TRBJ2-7,TGTGCCAGCAGCTCCCCCAACGACCCTCGCCGGGAGCAGTACTTC,CASSSPNDPRREQYF
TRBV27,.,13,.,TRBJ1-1,TGTGCCAGCAGCCCCGGGCAAACCACTGAAGCTTTCTTT,CASSPGQTTEAFF